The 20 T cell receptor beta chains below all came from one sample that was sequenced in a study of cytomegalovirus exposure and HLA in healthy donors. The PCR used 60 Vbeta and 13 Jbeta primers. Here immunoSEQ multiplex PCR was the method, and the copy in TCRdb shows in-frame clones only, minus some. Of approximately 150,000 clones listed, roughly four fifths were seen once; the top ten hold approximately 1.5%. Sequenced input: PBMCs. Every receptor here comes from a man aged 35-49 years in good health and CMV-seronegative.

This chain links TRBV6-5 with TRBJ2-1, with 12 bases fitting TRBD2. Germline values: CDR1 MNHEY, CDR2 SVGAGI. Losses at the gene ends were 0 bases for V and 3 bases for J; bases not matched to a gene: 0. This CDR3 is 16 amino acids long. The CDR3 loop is CASSYSTSGSYNEQFF. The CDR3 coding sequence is TGTGCCAGCAGTTACTCGACTAGCGGGAGCTACAATGAGCAGTTCTTC.

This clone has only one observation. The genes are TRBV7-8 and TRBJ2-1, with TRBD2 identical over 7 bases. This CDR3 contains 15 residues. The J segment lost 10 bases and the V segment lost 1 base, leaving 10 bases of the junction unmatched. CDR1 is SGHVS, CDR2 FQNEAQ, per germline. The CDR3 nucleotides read TGTGCCAGCAGCTTAGTTCTAGCGGCCCTGGGGGAGCAGTTCTTC. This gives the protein CASSLVLAALGEQFF. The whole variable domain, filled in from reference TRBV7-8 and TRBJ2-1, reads GAGVSQSPRYKVAKRGQDVALRCDPISGHVSLFWYQQALGQGPEFLTYFQNEAQLDKSGLPSDRFFAERPEGSVSTLKIQRTQQEDSAVYLCASSLVLAALGEQFFGPGTRLTVL.

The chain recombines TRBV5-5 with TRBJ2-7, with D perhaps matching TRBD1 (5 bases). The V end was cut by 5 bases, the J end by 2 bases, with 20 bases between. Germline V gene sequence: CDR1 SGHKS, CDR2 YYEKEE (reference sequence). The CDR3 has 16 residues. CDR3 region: CASRQTQGGLAYEQYV. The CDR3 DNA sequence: TGTGCCAGCAGGCAAACCCAGGGTGGTCTTGCCTACGAGCAGTACGTC.

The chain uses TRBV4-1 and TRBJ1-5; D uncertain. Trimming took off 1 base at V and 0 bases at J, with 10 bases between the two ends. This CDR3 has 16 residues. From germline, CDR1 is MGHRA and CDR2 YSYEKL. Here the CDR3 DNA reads TGCGCCAGCAGCCAAGTGGAGCGGGGTAGCAATCAGCCCCAGCATTTT. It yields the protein CASSQVERGSNQPQHF.

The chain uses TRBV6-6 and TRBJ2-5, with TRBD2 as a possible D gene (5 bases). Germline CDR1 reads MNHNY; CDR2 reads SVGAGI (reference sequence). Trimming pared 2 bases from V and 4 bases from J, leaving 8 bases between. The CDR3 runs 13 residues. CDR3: CASSYGRLETQYF. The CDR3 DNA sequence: TGTGCCAGCAGTTACGGGAGACTAGAGACCCAGTACTTC.

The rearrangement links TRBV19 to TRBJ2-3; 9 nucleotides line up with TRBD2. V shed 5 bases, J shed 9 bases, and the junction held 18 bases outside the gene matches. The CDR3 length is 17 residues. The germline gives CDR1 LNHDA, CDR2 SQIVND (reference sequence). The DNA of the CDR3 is TGTGCCAGTAGTCCCTCCGGAATAGCGGGAGTGCGTGTGACGCAGTATTTT. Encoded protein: CASSPSGIAGVRVTQYF.

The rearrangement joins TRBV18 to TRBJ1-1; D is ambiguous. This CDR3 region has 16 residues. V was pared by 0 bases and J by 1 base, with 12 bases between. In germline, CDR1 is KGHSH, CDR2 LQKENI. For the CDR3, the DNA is TGTGCCAGCTCACCACCTCTGCTGGGCCCGAACACTGAAGCTTTCTTT. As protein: CASSPPLLGPNTEAFF. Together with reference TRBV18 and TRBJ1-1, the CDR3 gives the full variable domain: NAGVMQNPRHLVRRRGQEARLRCSPMKGHSHVYWYRQLPEEGLKFMVYLQKENIIDESGMPKERFSAEFPKEGPSILRIQQVVRGDSAAYFCASSPPLLGPNTEAFFGQGTRLTVV.

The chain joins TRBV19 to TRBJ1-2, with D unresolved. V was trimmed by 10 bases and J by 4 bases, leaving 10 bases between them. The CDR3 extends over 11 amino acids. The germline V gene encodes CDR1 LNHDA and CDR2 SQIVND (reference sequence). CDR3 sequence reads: CATRSSYGYTF. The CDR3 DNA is TGTGCCACCCGTTCCTCCTATGGCTACACCTTC.

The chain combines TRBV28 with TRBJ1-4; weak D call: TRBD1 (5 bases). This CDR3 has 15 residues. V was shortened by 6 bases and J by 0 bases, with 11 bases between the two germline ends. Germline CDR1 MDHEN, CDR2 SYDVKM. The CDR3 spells CASRNGGPTNEKLFF. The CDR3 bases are TGTGCCAGCAGGAACGGGGGTCCAACTAATGAAAAACTGTTTTTT.

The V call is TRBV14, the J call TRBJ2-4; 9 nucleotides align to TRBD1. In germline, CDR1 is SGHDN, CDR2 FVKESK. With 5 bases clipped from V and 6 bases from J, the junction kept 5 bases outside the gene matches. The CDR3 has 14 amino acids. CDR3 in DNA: TGTGCCAGCAGCTTCGGACAGGGGACAAACATTCAGTACTTC. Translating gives CASSFGQGTNIQYF.

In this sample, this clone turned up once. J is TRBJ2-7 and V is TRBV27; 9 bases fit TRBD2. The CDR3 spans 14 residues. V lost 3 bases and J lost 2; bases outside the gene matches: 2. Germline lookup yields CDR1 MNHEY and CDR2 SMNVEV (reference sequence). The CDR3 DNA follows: TGTGCCAGCAGTTTCCTAGCGGGACCCTACGAGCAGTACGTC. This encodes CASSFLAGPYEQYV.

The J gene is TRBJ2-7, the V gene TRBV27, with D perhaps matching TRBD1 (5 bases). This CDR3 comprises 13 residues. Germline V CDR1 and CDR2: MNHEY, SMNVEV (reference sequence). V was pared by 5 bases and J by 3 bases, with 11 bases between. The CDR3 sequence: CASSRTLFYEQYF. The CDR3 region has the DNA TGTGCCAGCAGTCGGACACTCTTCTACGAGCAGTACTTC.

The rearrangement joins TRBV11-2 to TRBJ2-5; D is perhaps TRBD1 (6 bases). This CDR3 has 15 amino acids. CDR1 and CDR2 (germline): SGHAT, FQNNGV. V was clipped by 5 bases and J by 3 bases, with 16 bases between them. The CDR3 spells CASSLDGRTEETQYF. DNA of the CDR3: TGTGCCAGCAGCCTGGACGGCAGGACAGAAGAGACCCAGTACTTC.

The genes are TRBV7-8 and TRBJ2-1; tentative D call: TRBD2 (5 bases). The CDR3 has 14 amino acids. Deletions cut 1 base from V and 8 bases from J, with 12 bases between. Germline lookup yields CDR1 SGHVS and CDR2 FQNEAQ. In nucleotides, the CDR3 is TGTGCCAGCAGCTTAGACGGCTACGGGGATGAGCAGTTCTTC. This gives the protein CASSLDGYGDEQFF.

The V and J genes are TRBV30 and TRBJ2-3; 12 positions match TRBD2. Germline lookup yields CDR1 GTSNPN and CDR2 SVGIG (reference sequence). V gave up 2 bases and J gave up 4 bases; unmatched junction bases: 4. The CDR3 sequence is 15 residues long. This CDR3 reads CAWSRTSGIADTQYF. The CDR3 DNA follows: TGTGCCTGGAGTAGGACTAGCGGGATAGCAGATACGCAGTATTTT.

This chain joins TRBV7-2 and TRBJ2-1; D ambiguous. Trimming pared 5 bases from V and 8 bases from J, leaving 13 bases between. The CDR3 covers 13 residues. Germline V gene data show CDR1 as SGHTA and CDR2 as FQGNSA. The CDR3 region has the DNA TGTGCCAGCAGCGAATGGGCTATCGATGAGCAGTTCTTC. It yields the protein CASSEWAIDEQFF.

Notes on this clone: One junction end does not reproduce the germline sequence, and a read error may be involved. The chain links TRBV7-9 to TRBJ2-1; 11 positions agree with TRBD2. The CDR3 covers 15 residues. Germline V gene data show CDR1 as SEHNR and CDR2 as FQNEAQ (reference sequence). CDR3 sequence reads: CSSPGLAGANNEQFF. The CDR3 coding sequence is TGTTCCAGCCCAGGACTAGCGGGCGCCAACAATGAGCAGTTCTTC.

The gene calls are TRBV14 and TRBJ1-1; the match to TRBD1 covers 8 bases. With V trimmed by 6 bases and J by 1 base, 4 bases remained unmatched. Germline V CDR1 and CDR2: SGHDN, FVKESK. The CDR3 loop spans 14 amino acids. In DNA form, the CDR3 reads TGTGCCAGCAGACCTACAGGGGGGAACACTGAAGCTTTCTTT. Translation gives CASRPTGGNTEAFF.

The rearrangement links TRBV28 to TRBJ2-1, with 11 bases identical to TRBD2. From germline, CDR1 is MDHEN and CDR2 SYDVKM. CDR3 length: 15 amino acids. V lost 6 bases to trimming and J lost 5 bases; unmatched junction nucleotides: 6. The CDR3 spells CASRLAGGVHNEQFF. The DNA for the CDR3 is TGTGCCAGCAGGTTAGCGGGAGGGGTCCACAATGAGCAGTTCTTC.

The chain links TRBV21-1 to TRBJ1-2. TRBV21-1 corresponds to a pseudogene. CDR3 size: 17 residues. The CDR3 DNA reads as TGTGCCAGCAGGGGGGGTAGGGAAGAGCCCGTAGACTATGGCTACACCTTC. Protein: CASRGGREEPVDYGYTF.